The 25 T cell receptor beta chains reported below all come from one sample, sequenced in a study of cytomegalovirus exposure and HLA in healthy donors (dated by TCRdb to between 2016 and 2019). The receptor library was made with the immunoSEQ multiplex PCR assay. For the multiplex PCR, a mixture combining 60 forward primers for TCR Vbeta segments and 13 reverse primers for TCR Jbeta segments was used. TCRdb took over this immuneACCESS table, retaining in-frame rearrangements with V and J assigned. Such tables are incomplete; in checked studies, under half of the missing clones stem from an unresolved V gene, and the remainder is unexplained. The sample has about 140,000 clones on record, 75% to 85% of them singletons. The ten largest clones take up 0.95% to 1.4% of the sample. The sequencing input was PBMCs. The receptors were sampled from a male donor in good health and CMV-seronegative.

V usage is TRBV10-1 and J usage is TRBJ2-5, with D possibly matching TRBD1 (8 bases). The ends were cut back, 6 bases at V and 5 bases at J, with 13 bases in the middle. Germline V gene data show CDR1 as WNHNN and CDR2 as SYGVQD (reference sequence). The CDR3 runs 13 residues. DNA of the CDR3: TGCGCCAGCAGCGGACAGGGAGGGGAGACCCAGTACTTC. It encodes CASSGQGGETQYF.

In this sample, this clone turned up a few times. V gene TRBV28 combines with J gene TRBJ2-5; 10 bases line up with TRBD2. Germline V lookup: CDR1 MDHEN, CDR2 SYDVKM. This CDR3 has 14 residues. Trimming removed 2 bases from V and 3 bases from J; junction bases left unmatched: 0. The CDR3 bases are TGTGCCAGCAGTTTACTAGCGGGGGAAGAGACCCAGTACTTC. This sequence encodes CASSLLAGEETQYF.

This clone is medium-sized (0.01 to 0.1%) in the sample. The genes are TRBV5-1 and TRBJ2-2; unclear D gene. CDR1 and CDR2 from the germline V gene are SGHRS and YFSETQ. The V and J ends lost 2 bases and 5 bases respectively, with 10 bases between them. The length of the CDR3 is 14 residues. CDR3 region: CASSFSAPTGELFF. The CDR3 DNA follows: TGCGCCAGCAGCTTCAGTGCCCCGACCGGGGAGCTGTTTTTT.

The chain links TRBV19 to TRBJ2-1, with 8 bases fitting TRBD1. V was pared by 7 bases and J by 14 bases, with 10 bases of the junction left unmatched. Germline assignment: CDR1 LNHDA and CDR2 SQIVND (reference sequence). The length of the CDR3 is 12 residues. CDR3: CASTVGQGPKFF. The CDR3 nucleotides read TGTGCCAGTACCGTAGGACAGGGACCGAAGTTCTTC.

The rearrangement joins TRBV9 to TRBJ1-3, with 7 positions matching TRBD1. This CDR3 region has 17 residues. Unmatched junction bases numbered 10, after V lost 4 bases and J lost 0 bases. Germline lookup yields CDR1 SGDLS and CDR2 YYNGEE. The CDR3 DNA reads TGTGCCAGCAGCTCCAGACAGGGACGCAGCTCTGGAAACACCATATATTTT. This codes for CASSSRQGRSSGNTIYF.

The chain uses TRBV20-1 and TRBJ2-7; D is unclear. Germline CDR1 is DFQATT and CDR2 is SNEGSKA (reference sequence). Deletions cut 6 bases from V and 2 bases from J, with 8 bases between. The CDR3 has 11 residues. The CDR3 spells CSAIDTYEQYF. CDR3 coding DNA: TGCAGTGCAATAGACACCTACGAGCAGTACTTC.

The genes are TRBV6-5 and TRBJ1-3; unclear D gene. The CDR3 spans 15 residues. Deletions cut 6 bases from V and 0 bases from J, with 12 bases between. Germline V gene lookup returns CDR1 MNHEY and CDR2 SVGAGI. The CDR3 is CASSMTEVSGNTIYF. The CDR3 nucleotides read TGTGCCAGCAGCATGACTGAGGTCTCTGGAAACACCATATATTTT.

The rearrangement links TRBV5-8 to TRBJ1-1; D may be TRBD1 (6 bases). Germline V gene sequence: CDR1 SGHTS, CDR2 YDEGEE. The CDR3 totals 14 residues. Trimming took off 4 bases at V and 3 bases at J, with 13 bases between the two ends. The CDR3 coding sequence is TGTGCCAGCAGCCGCAGGGGTTTTGACACTGAAGCTTTCTTT. It is translated as CASSRRGFDTEAFF. The full variable domain, in which reference TRBV5-8 and TRBJ1-1 provide the parts outside the CDR3, is EAGVTQSPTHLIKTRGQQATLRCSPISGHTSVYWYQQALGLGLQFLLWYDEGEERNRGNFPPRFSGRQFPNYSSELNVNALELEDSALYLCASSRRGFDTEAFFGQGTRLTVV.

This chain connects TRBV2 to TRBJ1-5; 12 positions match TRBD1. The CDR3 extends over 17 amino acids. Germline CDR1 reads SNHLY; CDR2 reads FYNNEI. Germline trimming cut 4 bases from V and 7 bases from J; bases unmatched to any gene: 11. CDR3 nucleotide sequence: TGTGCCAGCAGTGTTCGATCCGGGACAGGGGGCAGGCAGCCCCAGCATTTT. This gives the protein CASSVRSGTGGRQPQHF.

The J gene is TRBJ2-3, the V gene TRBV6-1, with 9 bases lining up with TRBD2. The length of the CDR3 is 16 residues. Germline-derived CDR1 and CDR2 are MNHNS and SASEGT. V shed 0 bases and J 4 bases; nucleotides not matched to a gene: 5. CDR3 loop: CASSEAPAGGADTQYF. DNA for the CDR3: TGTGCCAGCAGTGAAGCGCCAGCGGGGGGTGCAGATACGCAGTATTTT.

Details on this clone: Other DNA variants within this sample encode the same CDR3. V and J are TRBV2 and TRBJ2-3; D possibly corresponds to TRBD2 (6 bases). Trimming removed 3 bases from V and 2 bases from J, with 12 bases in between. The germline V gene has CDR1 SNHLY and CDR2 FYNNEI. The CDR3 runs to 15 residues. In nucleotides, the CDR3 is TGTGCCAGCAGTGACCGCGGGGCGTACACAGATACGCAGTATTTT. This codes for CASSDRGAYTDTQYF. Complete variable domain (other parts from reference TRBV2 and TRBJ2-3): EPEVTQTPSHQVTQMGQEVILRCVPISNHLYFYWYRQILGQKVEFLVSFYNNEISEKSEIFDDQFSVERPDGSNFTLKIRSTKLEDSAMYFCASSDRGAYTDTQYFGPGTRLTVL.

This clone was found a few times. The V call is TRBV5-6, the J call TRBJ2-1; 9 bases fit TRBD2. Germline V lookup: CDR1 SGHDT, CDR2 YYEEEE. This CDR3 spans 16 amino acids. With 0 bases clipped from V and 3 bases from J, the junction kept 4 bases outside the gene matches. The CDR3 nucleotides are TGTGCCAGCAGCTTGGTATTTAGCGGGGGCTACAATGAGCAGTTCTTC. Translation gives CASSLVFSGGYNEQFF.

This chain uses TRBV15 with TRBJ1-2, with TRBD1 matching 11 bases. The CDR3 covers 15 residues. V shed 2 bases, J shed 8 bases, and the junction held 7 bases outside the gene matches. Looked up from germline, CDR1 is LNHNV and CDR2 is YYDKDF (reference sequence). CDR3 DNA sequence: TGTGCCACCAGCAGACCCGGGACAGGGGGGTTGGGCTACACCTTC. It yields the protein CATSRPGTGGLGYTF. Supplemented by reference TRBV15 and TRBJ1-2, the full variable domain reads DAMVIQNPRYQVTQFGKPVTLSCSQTLNHNVMYWYQQKSSQAPKLLFHYYDKDFNNEADTPDNFQSRRPNTSFCFLDIRSPGLGDTAMYLCATSRPGTGGLGYTFGSGTRLTVV.

This clone was observed a few times. The chain links TRBV4-3 to TRBJ1-6; possible D gene TRBD1, 6 bases. The CDR3 has 15 amino acids. V gave up 0 bases and J gave up 10 bases, with 13 bases separating them. CDR1 is LGHNA, CDR2 YSLEER, per germline. The CDR3: CASSQDNRVYSPLHF. The CDR3 DNA sequence: TGCGCCAGCAGCCAAGATAACAGGGTATACTCACCCCTCCACTTT.

V and J are TRBV6-6 and TRBJ2-7; 14 bases map to TRBD2. CDR3 length: 15 residues. Germline-derived CDR1 and CDR2 are MNHNY and SVGAGI (reference sequence). The trim removed 6 bases at V and 5 bases at J, leaving 6 bases unmatched. The CDR3: CASSLGTSGGDEQYF. Here the CDR3 DNA reads TGTGCCAGCAGCCTCGGGACTAGCGGGGGTGACGAGCAGTACTTC.

This sequence joins TRBV9 and TRBJ2-2; D possibly corresponds to TRBD2 (5 bases). CDR1 and CDR2 from the germline V gene are SGDLS and YYNGEE. CDR3 length: 15 amino acids. V gave up 0 bases and J gave up 6 bases, with 12 bases separating them. The CDR3 DNA reads TGTGCCAGCAGCGTAGGGCAGGAGGTGGCCGGGGAGCTGTTTTTT. It codes for CASSVGQEVAGELFF.

As DNA, the CDR3 is TGTGCCAGCAGCTTCGGTGAGAGGTTTGGAGCTTTCTTT. Its protein product is CASSFGERFGAFF. The chain has TRBV7-2 and TRBJ1-1; D gene ambiguous. From germline, CDR1 is SGHTA and CDR2 FQGNSA. V lost 3 bases to trimming and J lost 10 bases, with 15 bases between them. CDR3 length: 13 residues.

This clone was counted between two and nine times. The chain carries TRBV6-5 and TRBJ1-1; 10 positions match TRBD1. J was trimmed by 5 bases and V by 6 bases; bases with no gene match: 6. Germline CDR1 reads MNHEY; CDR2 reads SVGAGI. The CDR3 runs 14 residues. CDR3 region: CASRGGQGRTEAFF. The CDR3 DNA follows: TGTGCCAGCAGGGGGGGACAGGGGAGGACTGAAGCTTTCTTT.

The CDR3 DNA reads as TGCGCCAGCAGGGGTAGCGGGGGGGCGGGGACGGAGACCCAGTACTTC. Protein sequence: CASRGSGGAGTETQYF. The gene calls are TRBV10-2 and TRBJ2-5; 11 bases line up with TRBD2. Losses at the gene ends were 6 bases for V and 5 bases for J; bases not matched to a gene: 11. The CDR3 length is 16 residues. Germline V gene data show CDR1 as WSHSY and CDR2 as SAAADI.

The chain employs TRBV7-9 and TRBJ2-1, with 8 nucleotides matching TRBD1. The CDR3 length is 15 residues. Germline CDR1 SEHNR, CDR2 FQNEAQ (reference sequence). V was clipped by 5 bases and J by 7 bases; unmatched bases: 10. CDR3 region: CASSLGQGVRNEQFF. The DNA for the CDR3 is TGTGCCAGCAGCCTTGGACAGGGAGTACGAAATGAGCAGTTCTTC.

CDR3 bases: TGTGCCAGCAGCGTAGAACAGGGCGGACCGGGCTGGGACATTCAGTACTTC. Its protein is CASSVEQGGPGWDIQYF. This chain uses TRBV9 with TRBJ2-4; tentative D call: TRBD1 (6 bases). The CDR3 covers 17 residues. Trimming removed 0 bases from V and 8 bases from J, with 21 bases in between. Germline CDR1 and CDR2: SGDLS and YYNGEE. Full variable domain (outside the CDR3, taken from reference TRBV9 and TRBJ2-4): DSGVTQTPKHLITATGQRVTLRCSPRSGDLSVYWYQQSLDQGLQFLIQYYNGEERAKGNILERFSAQQFPDLHSELNLSSLELGDSALYFCASSVEQGGPGWDIQYFGAGTRLSVL.

The rearrangement links TRBV7-8 to TRBJ1-4, with 8 bases that match TRBD1. After removal of 5 bases from V and 6 bases from J, the junction contained 11 bases not matched to a gene. Germline CDR1 reads SGHVS; CDR2 reads FQNEAQ. The CDR3 runs to 16 residues. In nucleotides, the CDR3 is TGTGCCAGCAGCGTGGACCCGGACAGGGAAGATGAAAAACTGTTTTTT. Translation: CASSVDPDREDEKLFF.

This clone occurred once. The rearrangement links TRBV15 to TRBJ2-7, with D tentatively TRBD2 (6 bases). Trimming pared 6 bases from V and 3 bases from J, leaving 12 bases between. The length of the CDR3 is 13 residues. Germline V gene lookup returns CDR1 LNHNV and CDR2 YYDKDF (reference sequence). The CDR3: CATRRDGGYEQYF. CDR3 DNA: TGTGCCACCAGGCGGGACGGAGGCTACGAGCAGTACTTC.

Concerning this clone: This CDR3 is also generated by other DNA sequences in the sample. The rearrangement joins TRBV6-5 to TRBJ1-6; D is undetermined. V lost 8 bases and J lost 10, with 15 bases in between. Germline V gene data show CDR1 as MNHEY and CDR2 as SVGAGI. This CDR3 spans 13 amino acids. The CDR3 DNA reads as TGTGCCAGCGCGGATAGCCTTGGATCACCCCTCCACTTT. Its protein is CASADSLGSPLHF.

This clone was seen once. The gene calls are TRBV11-3 and TRBJ2-2; TRBD1 agrees at 9 bases. This CDR3 is built from 14 residues. Unmatched junction bases numbered 6, after V lost 5 bases and J lost 8 bases. Germline CDR1 is SGHNT and CDR2 is YENEEA. The CDR3 DNA sequence: TGTGCCAGCAGCCTCACAGGGGGCAATGGGGAGCTGTTTTTT. Amino acids: CASSLTGGNGELFF.